The clone carrying this T cell receptor beta chain showed up just a few times. Its target is not known. Original methodology: Each donor had about 100,000 to nearly 550,000 clonotypes. TCRdb re-called the 5' RACE reads through MiXCR, storing one row per CDR3 protein. These V and J calls originate from TCRdb's pipeline instead of the authors' own analysis. Counted here are 350,000 to 400,000 distinct CDR3 sequences, more than 25% occurring once; the ten biggest clones make up roughly 5.5%. The sample comes from a study of identical twins' blood T cells. Study-level points and caveats: Twins shared more top CDR3 clonotypes than unrelated donors did.

The V end was cut by 7 bases, the J end by 8 bases, with 17 bases between. The CDR3 totals 14 residues. The receptor was isolated from a woman aged 18 to 55 in good health. Source material: PBMCs. The chain has TRBV12-3 or TRBV12-4 and TRBJ1-4; D remains unclear. The CDR3 nucleotides are TGTGCCAGCACCCGAAGGAACAGCGGGGAAAAACTGTTTTTT. Residues: CASTRRNSGEKLFF.